This is a list of T cell receptor beta chains from one sample in a study of blood T cell repertoires in COVID-19. Assay: immunoSEQ multiplex PCR; the TCRdb copy retains only in-frame clones and omits some. The data hold more than 95,000 clones, with around four fifths observed a single time. Sequencing was done on a sample of peripheral blood. These receptors were collected from a man aged 55 to 70 with acute or convalescent COVID-19. Both conserved end residues are part of each CDR3. Fields, in order: D gene, J gene, clone size, V gene, CDR3 DNA, CDR3 protein. The D gene is left open where the match is weak. Where a row states a size, it is once, few, many or the class of an expanded clone; other rows omit it.

TRBD1,TRBJ2-5,-,TRBV18,TGTGCCAGCTCACCGGACAGGGGGCTTGAGACCCAGTACTTC,CASSPDRGLETQYF
-,TRBJ1-1,-,TRBV9,TGTGCCAGCAGCGTAGCGGTTAACACTGAAGCTTTCTTT,CASSVAVNTEAFF
-,TRBJ1-2,few,TRBV28,TGTGCCAGCAGCTCCTCCCAGAACTATGGCTACACCTTC,CASSSSQNYGYTF
-,TRBJ1-2,-,TRBV5-1,TGCGCCAGCAGCTTCGGGGGGGACTATGGCTACACCTTC,CASSFGGDYGYTF
TRBD1,TRBJ1-2,-,TRBV6-4,TGTGCCAGCAGTGACTCTTATTCCGGGACAGGGTTCATCGGCTACACCTTC,CASSDSYSGTGFIGYTF
TRBD1,TRBJ1-6,once,TRBV10-3,TGTGCCATCAGTGAAAGGTGGGACAGAGACTCACCCCTCCACTTT,CAISERWDRDSPLHF
TRBD1,TRBJ1-1,once,TRBV4-1,TGCGCCAGCAGCCGGGGACAGGGAGTGGTGAGCACTGAAGCTTTCTTT,CASSRGQGVVSTEAFF
-,TRBJ1-5,-,TRBV30,TGTGCCTGGAGTGTACTGGCAGGGGATCAGCCCCAGCATTTT,CAWSVLAGDQPQHF
-,TRBJ2-4,once,TRBV25-1,TGTGCCAGCAGTGATTGGCGGGCCAAAAACATTCAGTACTTC,CASSDWRAKNIQYF
-,TRBJ1-2,few,TRBV3-1/TRBV3-2,TGTGCCAGCAGCCAAGGCCCCGAGACACCCTATGGCTACACCTTC,CASSQGPETPYGYTF
-,TRBJ2-5,-,TRBV7-7,TGTGCTAGCAGCTTATTTTTGGGGAGCGGTCAAGAGACCCAGTACTTC,CASSLFLGSGQETQYF
TRBD1,TRBJ1-5,-,TRBV5-6,TGTGCCAGCAGCTTGAGGACAGGGGGCAATCAGCCCCAGCATTTT,CASSLRTGGNQPQHF
-,TRBJ2-7,-,TRBV27,TGTGCCAGCAGAACTTTTTCCAAACTAGCCGACGAGCAGTACTTC,CASRTFSKLADEQYF
TRBD2,TRBJ2-7,-,TRBV4-3,TGCGCCAGCAGCCAAGTGGGAGGGAACTACGAGCAGTACTTC,CASSQVGGNYEQYF
TRBD1,TRBJ2-7,-,TRBV15,TGTGCCACGCGCGCAGGGGGATTCCACGAGCAGTACTTC,CATRAGGFHEQYF
-,TRBJ2-5,-,TRBV29-1,TGCAGCGTTCTCGAAGGGGGAGAGACCCAGTACTTC,CSVLEGGETQYF
-,TRBJ2-1,once,TRBV9,TGTGCCAGCAGCCCGGACAGCTACAATGAGCAGTTCTTC,CASSPDSYNEQFF
TRBD1,TRBJ2-1,-,TRBV19,TGTGCCAGTAGTCAATCCCGGGACAGGCCGCAGTTCTTC,CASSQSRDRPQFF
-,TRBJ2-7,-,TRBV5-6,TGTGCCAGCAGCCCATACGGGACCTACGAGCAGTACTTC,CASSPYGTYEQYF
TRBD1,TRBJ2-1,-,TRBV7-9,TGTGCCAGCAGCTTAGGTACAGGGGATAATGAGCAGTTCTTC,CASSLGTGDNEQFF
TRBD1,TRBJ1-2,few,TRBV11-2,TGTGCCAGCAGCTTAGATGGGACAGGGGATGGCTACACCTTC,CASSLDGTGDGYTF
TRBD2,TRBJ2-1,-,TRBV7-3,TGTGCCAGCAGCCCCGGACTAGCGGGTAATGAGCAGTTCTTC,CASSPGLAGNEQFF
-,TRBJ2-5,-,TRBV10-3,TGTGCCATCAGTGACAGGGGAGAGACCCAGTACTTC,CAISDRGETQYF
TRBD2,TRBJ2-1,-,TRBV7-2,TGTGCCAGCAGCCCCCATCGTGGACTAGCGGGACCCAATGAGCAGTTCTTC,CASSPHRGLAGPNEQFF
-,TRBJ1-2,-,TRBV4-1,TGCGCCAGCAGCCAAGGCCCAGGCGAAGGCTACACCTTC,CASSQGPGEGYTF
-,TRBJ1-1,-,TRBV10-3,TGTGCCATCAGTCCGGGACAGAACACTGAAGCTTTCTTT,CAISPGQNTEAFF
-,TRBJ2-1,-,TRBV6-1,TGTGCCAGCAGTGTACTGGGGTCGGGGAATTCTAATGAGCAGTTCTTC,CASSVLGSGNSNEQFF
TRBD2,TRBJ2-1,-,TRBV7-9,TGTGCCAGCAGCTTAGGCGGGAGAGTCTTCGGTGAGCAGTTCTTC,CASSLGGRVFGEQFF
-,TRBJ2-3,-,TRBV12-3/TRBV12-4,TGTGCCAGCAGTTTAGGGGGAGGCAGTACGCAGTATTTT,CASSLGGGSTQYF
TRBD1,TRBJ1-2,-,TRBV6-5,TGTGCCAGCAGTTACTTTGGACAGGGAGGGAATGGCTACACCTTC,CASSYFGQGGNGYTF
-,TRBJ1-1,-,TRBV6-5,TGTGCCAGCAGCCCAGGGCGTAGACGCACTGAAGCTTTCTTT,CASSPGRRRTEAFF
-,TRBJ1-5,few,TRBV30,TGTGCCTGGAGTGCCAACACGGGTCAGCCCCAGCATTTT,CAWSANTGQPQHF
TRBD2,TRBJ2-7,-,TRBV11-2,TGTGCCAGCAGCTTAGATCGAGCCAGACTAGCGGGCCTCTCCTACGAGCAGTACTTC,CASSLDRARLAGLSYEQYF
TRBD1,TRBJ1-2,-,TRBV5-4,TGTGCCAGCAGCTTGGGGAACAGGGGGAACTATGGCTACACCTTC,CASSLGNRGNYGYTF
TRBD1,TRBJ1-1,-,TRBV28,TGTGCCAGCAGTCCCCCCCGGACAGGGAGGACTGAAGCTTTCTTT,CASSPPRTGRTEAFF
TRBD1,TRBJ2-7,-,TRBV7-2,TGTGCCAGCAGATTCGGGGCGGGACAGGGGGACGAGCAGTACTTC,CASRFGAGQGDEQYF
-,TRBJ2-3,-,TRBV21-1,TGTGCCAGCAGCAAAGCGCGGGACAGGATCCCATATACGCAGTATTTT,CASSKARDRIPYTQYF
-,TRBJ1-2,-,TRBV7-2,TGTGCCAGCAGCCCTAGTCCCGATGGCTACACCTTC,CASSPSPDGYTF
-,TRBJ1-3,few,TRBV7-2,TGTGCCAGCAGCCCCCTTGATAGCTCTGGAAACACCATATATTTT,CASSPLDSSGNTIYF
-,TRBJ2-5,once,TRBV4-1,TGCGCCAGCAGCCAAGATCCCAGGGAAGAGACCCAGTACTTC,CASSQDPREETQYF
-,TRBJ1-4,-,TRBV5-6,TGTGCCAGCAGCTTGGTCAGGGAAGGCGACGTAAAACTGTTTTTT,CASSLVREGDVKLFF
-,TRBJ2-7,-,TRBV27,TGTGCCAGCAGTTCGCAGGGGTCTACCGAGCAGTACTTC,CASSSQGSTEQYF
-,TRBJ1-5,few,TRBV30,TGTGCCTGGAGTACCACAGGGTTGGGGCAGCCCCAGCATTTT,CAWSTTGLGQPQHF
TRBD1,TRBJ2-2,-,TRBV18,TGTGCCAGCTCACCACCCGGGACAGGGAACACCGGGGAGCTGTTTTTT,CASSPPGTGNTGELFF
-,TRBJ1-4,-,TRBV5-1,TGCGCCAGCAGCAGGTCAGGGGATGAAAAACTGTTTTTT,CASSRSGDEKLFF
TRBD1,TRBJ1-3,-,TRBV7-3,TGTGCCAGCAGCTTACAAACAGGGGACGGAAACACCATATATTTT,CASSLQTGDGNTIYF
-,TRBJ1-2,-,TRBV7-9,TGTGCCAGCAGCTTACCGGGTTTGAACGGCTACACCTTC,CASSLPGLNGYTF
-,TRBJ2-3,-,TRBV6-2/TRBV6-3,TGTGCCAGCAGTTATTCCCTTACTAGCACAGATACGCAGTATTTT,CASSYSLTSTDTQYF
-,TRBJ2-7,-,TRBV28,TGTGCCAGCAGTTCCTCCGCGACAGGCACCTACGAGCAGTACTTC,CASSSSATGTYEQYF
-,TRBJ1-5,-,TRBV6-5,TGTGCCAGCAGTTATGGGGCTGACGGCAATCAGCCCCAGCATTTT,CASSYGADGNQPQHF
-,TRBJ2-5,-,TRBV5-4,TGTGCCAGCAGCCGCGACCAGGGGCAAGAGACCCAGTACTTC,CASSRDQGQETQYF
TRBD1,TRBJ1-4,few,TRBV7-9,TGTGCCAGCAGCTCGACGGGACAGCTTCACAGTCTCTTTTTT,CASSSTGQLHSLFF
-,TRBJ2-2,once,TRBV9,TGTGCCAGCAGCGGGGCAGTCTCCGGGGAGCTGTTTTTT,CASSGAVSGELFF